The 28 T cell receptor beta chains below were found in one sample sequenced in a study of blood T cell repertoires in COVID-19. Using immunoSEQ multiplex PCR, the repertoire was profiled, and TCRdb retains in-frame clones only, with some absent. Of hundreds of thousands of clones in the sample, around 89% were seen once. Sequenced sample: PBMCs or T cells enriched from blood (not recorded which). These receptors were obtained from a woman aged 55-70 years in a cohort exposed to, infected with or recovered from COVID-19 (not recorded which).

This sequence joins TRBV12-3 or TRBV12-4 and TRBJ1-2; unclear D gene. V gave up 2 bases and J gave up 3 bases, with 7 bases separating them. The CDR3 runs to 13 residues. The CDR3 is CASSLRSDYGYTF. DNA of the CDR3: TGTGCCAGCAGTTTACGGTCGGACTATGGCTACACCTTC.

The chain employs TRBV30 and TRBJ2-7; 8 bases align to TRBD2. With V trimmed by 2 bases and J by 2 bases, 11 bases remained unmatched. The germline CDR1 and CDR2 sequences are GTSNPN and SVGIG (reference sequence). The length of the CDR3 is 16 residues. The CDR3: CAWSSLLAGLPYEQYF. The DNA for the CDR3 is TGTGCCTGGAGTTCCCTGCTAGCGGGCCTCCCCTACGAGCAGTACTTC.

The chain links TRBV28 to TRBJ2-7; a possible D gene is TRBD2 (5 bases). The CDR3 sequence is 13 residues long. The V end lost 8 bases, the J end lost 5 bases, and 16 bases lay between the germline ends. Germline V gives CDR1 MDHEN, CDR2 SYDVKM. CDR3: CASGGTENDEQYF. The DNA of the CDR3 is TGTGCCAGCGGAGGAACGGAAAACGACGAGCAGTACTTC.

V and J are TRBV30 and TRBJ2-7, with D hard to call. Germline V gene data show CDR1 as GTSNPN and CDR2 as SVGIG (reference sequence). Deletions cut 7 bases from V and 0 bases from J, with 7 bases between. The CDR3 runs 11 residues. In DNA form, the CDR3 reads TGTGCCTTAAGACACTCCTACGAGCAGTACTTC. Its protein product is CALRHSYEQYF.

CDR3 protein: CASSSGTGGPYEQYF. CDR3 nucleotide sequence: TGTGCCAGCAGCTCCGGGACAGGGGGGCCCTACGAGCAGTACTTC. The V and J genes are TRBV6-5 and TRBJ2-7, with 11 bases that match TRBD1. The CDR3 is made up of 15 amino acids. Trimming at V came to 6 bases and at J to 2 bases, leaving 6 bases not matched to a gene. The V gene's germline CDR1 is MNHEY and CDR2 SVGAGI.

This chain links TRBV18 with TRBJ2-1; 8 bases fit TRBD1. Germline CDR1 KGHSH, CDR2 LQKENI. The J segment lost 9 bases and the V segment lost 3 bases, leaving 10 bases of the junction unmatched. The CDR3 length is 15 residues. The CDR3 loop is CASSPTTGDVAEQFF. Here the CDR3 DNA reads TGTGCCAGCTCACCCACGACAGGGGACGTCGCTGAGCAGTTCTTC.

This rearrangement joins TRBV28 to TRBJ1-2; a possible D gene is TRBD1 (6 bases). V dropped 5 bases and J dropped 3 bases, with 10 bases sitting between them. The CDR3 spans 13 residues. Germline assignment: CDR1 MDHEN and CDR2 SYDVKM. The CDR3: CASSPGHDYGYTF. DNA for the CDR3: TGTGCCAGCAGTCCGGGACATGACTATGGCTACACCTTC.

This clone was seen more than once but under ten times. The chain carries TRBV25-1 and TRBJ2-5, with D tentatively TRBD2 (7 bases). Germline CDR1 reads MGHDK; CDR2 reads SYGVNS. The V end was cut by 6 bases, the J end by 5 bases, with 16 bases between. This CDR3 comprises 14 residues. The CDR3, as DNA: TGTGCCAGCAGCTATGGGGGGGCTGGTGAGACCCAGTACTTC. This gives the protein CASSYGGAGETQYF.

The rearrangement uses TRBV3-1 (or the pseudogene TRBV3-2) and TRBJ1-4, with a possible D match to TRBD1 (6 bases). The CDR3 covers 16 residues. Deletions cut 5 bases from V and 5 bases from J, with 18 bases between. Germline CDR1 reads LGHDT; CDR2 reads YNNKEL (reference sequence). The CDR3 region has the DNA TGTGCCAGCAGCGGAAGACAGGCCGAAGAAAATGAAAAACTGTTTTTT. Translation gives CASSGRQAEENEKLFF.

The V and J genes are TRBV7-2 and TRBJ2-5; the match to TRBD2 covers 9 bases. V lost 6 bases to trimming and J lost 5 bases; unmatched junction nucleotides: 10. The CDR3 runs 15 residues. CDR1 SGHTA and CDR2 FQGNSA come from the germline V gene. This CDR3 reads CASRRSAGGKETQYF. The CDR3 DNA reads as TGTGCCAGCAGACGCTCGGCGGGAGGGAAGGAGACCCAGTACTTC.

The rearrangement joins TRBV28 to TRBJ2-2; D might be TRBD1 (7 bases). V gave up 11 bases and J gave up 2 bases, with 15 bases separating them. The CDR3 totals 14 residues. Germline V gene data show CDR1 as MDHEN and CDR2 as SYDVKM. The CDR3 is CAGETGTNTGELFF. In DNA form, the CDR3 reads TGTGCCGGGGAGACAGGGACTAACACCGGGGAGCTGTTTTTT.

The CDR3 nucleotides read TGTGCCAGCTCGCCCGGACTAGCGGGAGCGGCCGGGGAGCTGTTTTTT. Protein product: CASSPGLAGAAGELFF. This chain joins TRBV18 and TRBJ2-2; 13 bases line up with TRBD2. The length of the CDR3 is 16 residues. J lost 6 bases, V lost 6 bases, and 7 bases had no gene match. In germline, CDR1 is KGHSH, CDR2 LQKENI.

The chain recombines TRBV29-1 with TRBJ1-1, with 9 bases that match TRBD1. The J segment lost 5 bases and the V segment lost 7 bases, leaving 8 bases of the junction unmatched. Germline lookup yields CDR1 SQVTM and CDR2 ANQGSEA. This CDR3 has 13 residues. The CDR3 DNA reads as TGCAGCGGGGGACAGGGTAAGGGGACTGAAGCTTTCTTT. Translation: CSGGQGKGTEAFF.

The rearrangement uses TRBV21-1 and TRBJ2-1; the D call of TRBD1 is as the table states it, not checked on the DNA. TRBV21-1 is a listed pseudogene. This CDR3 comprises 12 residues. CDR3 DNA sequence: TGTGCCAGCCGGACAGGGGGCGATGAGCAGTTCTTC. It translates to CASRTGGDEQFF.

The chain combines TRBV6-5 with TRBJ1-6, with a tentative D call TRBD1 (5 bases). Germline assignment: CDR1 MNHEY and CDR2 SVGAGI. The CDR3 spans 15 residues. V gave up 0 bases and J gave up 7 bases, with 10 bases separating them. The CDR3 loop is CASSYSNRGNSPLHF. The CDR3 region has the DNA TGTGCCAGCAGTTACTCCAATAGGGGCAATTCACCCCTCCACTTT.

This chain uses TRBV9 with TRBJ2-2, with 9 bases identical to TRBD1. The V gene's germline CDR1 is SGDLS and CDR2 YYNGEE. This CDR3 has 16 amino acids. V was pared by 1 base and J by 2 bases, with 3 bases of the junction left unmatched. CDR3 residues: CASSVPQGANTGELFF. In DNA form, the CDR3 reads TGTGCCAGCAGCGTACCACAGGGGGCAAACACCGGGGAGCTGTTTTTT.

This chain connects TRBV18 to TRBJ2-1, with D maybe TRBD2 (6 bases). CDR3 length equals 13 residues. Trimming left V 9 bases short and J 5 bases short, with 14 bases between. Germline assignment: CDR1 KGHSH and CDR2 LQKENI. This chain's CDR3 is CASSEGLDNEQFF. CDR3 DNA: TGTGCCAGTTCGGAGGGATTAGACAATGAGCAGTTCTTC. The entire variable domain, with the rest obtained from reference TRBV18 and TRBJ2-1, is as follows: NAGVMQNPRHLVRRRGQEARLRCSPMKGHSHVYWYRQLPEEGLKFMVYLQKENIIDESGMPKERFSAEFPKEGPSILRIQQVVRGDSAAYFCASSEGLDNEQFFGPGTRLTVL.

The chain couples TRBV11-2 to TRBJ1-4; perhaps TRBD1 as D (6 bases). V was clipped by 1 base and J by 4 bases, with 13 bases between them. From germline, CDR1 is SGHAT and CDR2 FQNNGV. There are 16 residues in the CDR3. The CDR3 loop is CASSLAAGAGNEKLFF. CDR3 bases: TGTGCCAGCAGCTTAGCGGCGGGGGCGGGTAATGAAAAACTGTTTTTT.

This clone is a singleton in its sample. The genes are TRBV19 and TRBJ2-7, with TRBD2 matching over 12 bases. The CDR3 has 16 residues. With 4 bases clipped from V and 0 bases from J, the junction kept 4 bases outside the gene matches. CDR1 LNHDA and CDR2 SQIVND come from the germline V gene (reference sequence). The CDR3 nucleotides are TGTGCCAGTAGTACCCCGACTAGCGGGAGCTCCTACGAGCAGTACTTC. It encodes CASSTPTSGSSYEQYF.

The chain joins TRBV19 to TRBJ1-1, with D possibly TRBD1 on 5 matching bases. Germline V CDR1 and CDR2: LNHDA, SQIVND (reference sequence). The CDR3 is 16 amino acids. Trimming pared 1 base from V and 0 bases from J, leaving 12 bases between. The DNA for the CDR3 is TGTGCCAGTAGTATAGTTACGGGGGGAATGAACACTGAAGCTTTCTTT. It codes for CASSIVTGGMNTEAFF.

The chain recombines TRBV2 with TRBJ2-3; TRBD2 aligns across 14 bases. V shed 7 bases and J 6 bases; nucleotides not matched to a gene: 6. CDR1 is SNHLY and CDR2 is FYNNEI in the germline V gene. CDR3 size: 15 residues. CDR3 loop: CASTGLAGGYDTQYF. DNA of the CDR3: TGTGCCAGCACCGGACTAGCGGGAGGTTACGATACGCAGTATTTT.

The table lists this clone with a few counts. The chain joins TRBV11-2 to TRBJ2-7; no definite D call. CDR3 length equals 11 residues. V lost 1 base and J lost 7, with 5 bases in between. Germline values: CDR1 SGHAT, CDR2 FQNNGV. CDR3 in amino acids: CASSLAREQYF. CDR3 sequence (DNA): TGTGCCAGCAGCTTAGCGCGGGAGCAGTACTTC.

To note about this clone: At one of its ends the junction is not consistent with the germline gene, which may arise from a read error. DNA for the CDR3: TGTGCTAGCAGTCCCGGACTAGCGGGATTCAAAGAGACCCAGTACTTC. Protein product: CASSPGLAGFKETQYF. The chain employs TRBV7-7 and TRBJ2-5; TRBD2 agrees at 12 bases. In germline, CDR1 is SSHAT, CDR2 FNYEAQ (reference sequence). This CDR3 contains 16 residues.

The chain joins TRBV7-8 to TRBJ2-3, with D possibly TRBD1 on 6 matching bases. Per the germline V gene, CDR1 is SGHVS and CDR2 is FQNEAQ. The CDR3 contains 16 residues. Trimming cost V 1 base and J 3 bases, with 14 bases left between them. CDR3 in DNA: TGTGCCAGCAGCTTAGACTCTCAGGGGCGGACAGATACGCAGTATTTT. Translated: CASSLDSQGRTDTQYF.

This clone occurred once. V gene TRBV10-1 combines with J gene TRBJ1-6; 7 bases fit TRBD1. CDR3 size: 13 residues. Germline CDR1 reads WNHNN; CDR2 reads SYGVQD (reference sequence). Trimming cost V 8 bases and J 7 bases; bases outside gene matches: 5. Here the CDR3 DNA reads TGCGCCAGCTCCGGGACAGCGAATTCACCCCTCCACTTT. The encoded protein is CASSGTANSPLHF.

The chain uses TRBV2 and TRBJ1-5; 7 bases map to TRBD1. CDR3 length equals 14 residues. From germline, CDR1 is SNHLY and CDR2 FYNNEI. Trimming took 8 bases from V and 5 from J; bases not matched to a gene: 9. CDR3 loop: CASSRQGDHQPQHF. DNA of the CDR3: TGTGCCAGCTCTCGACAGGGAGATCATCAGCCCCAGCATTTT.

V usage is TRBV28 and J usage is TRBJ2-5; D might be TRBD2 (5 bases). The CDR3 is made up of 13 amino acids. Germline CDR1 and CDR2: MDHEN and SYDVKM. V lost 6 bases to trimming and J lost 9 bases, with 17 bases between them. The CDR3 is CASSLNRAGAQYF. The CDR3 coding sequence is TGTGCCAGCAGCCTAAATAGGGCCGGGGCCCAGTACTTC.

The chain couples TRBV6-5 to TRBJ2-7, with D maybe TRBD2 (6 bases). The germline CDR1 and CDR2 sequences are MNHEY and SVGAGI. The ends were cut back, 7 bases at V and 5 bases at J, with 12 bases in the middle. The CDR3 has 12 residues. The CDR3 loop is CASKPGRNEQYF. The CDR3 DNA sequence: TGTGCCAGCAAGCCGGGGAGGAACGAGCAGTACTTC.